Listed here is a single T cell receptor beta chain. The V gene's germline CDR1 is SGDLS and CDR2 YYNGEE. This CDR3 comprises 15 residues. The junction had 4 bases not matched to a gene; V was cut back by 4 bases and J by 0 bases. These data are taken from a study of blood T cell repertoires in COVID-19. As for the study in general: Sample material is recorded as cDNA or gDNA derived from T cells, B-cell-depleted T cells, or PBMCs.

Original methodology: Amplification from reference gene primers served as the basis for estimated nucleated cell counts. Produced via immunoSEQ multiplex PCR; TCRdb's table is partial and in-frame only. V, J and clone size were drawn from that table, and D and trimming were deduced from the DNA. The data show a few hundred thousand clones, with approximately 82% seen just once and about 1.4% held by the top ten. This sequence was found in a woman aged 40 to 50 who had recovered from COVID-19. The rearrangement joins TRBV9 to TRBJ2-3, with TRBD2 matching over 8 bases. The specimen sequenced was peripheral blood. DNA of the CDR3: TGTGCCAGCAGCCCCTTAGCGGGGAGCACAGATACGCAGTATTTT. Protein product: CASSPLAGSTDTQYF.